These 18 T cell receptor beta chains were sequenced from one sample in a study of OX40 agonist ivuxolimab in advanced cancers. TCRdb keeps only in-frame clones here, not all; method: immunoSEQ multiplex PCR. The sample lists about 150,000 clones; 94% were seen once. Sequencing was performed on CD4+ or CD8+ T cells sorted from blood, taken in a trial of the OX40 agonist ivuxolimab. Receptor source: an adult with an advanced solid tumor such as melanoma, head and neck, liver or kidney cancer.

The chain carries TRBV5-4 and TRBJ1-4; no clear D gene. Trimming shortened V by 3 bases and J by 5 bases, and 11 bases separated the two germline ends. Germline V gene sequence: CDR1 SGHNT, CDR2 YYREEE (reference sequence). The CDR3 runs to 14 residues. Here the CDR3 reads CASSWARGNEKLFF. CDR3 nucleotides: TGTGCCAGCAGCTGGGCCCGGGGAAATGAAAAACTGTTTTTT.

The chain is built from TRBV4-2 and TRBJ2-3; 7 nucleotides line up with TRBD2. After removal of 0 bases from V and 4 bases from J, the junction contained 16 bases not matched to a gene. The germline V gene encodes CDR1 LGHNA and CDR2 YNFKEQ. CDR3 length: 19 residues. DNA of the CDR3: TGTGCCAGCAGCCAAGATTACGCGGCCTGGGAGGGCCCCGCAGATACGCAGTATTTT. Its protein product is CASSQDYAAWEGPADTQYF.

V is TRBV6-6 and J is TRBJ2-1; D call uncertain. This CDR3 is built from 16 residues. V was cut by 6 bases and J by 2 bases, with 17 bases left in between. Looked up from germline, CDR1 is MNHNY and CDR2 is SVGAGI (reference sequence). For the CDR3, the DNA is TGTGCCAGCAGCTTTGGCCGTCGGAATGCCTACAATGAGCAGTTCTTC. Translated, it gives CASSFGRRNAYNEQFF.

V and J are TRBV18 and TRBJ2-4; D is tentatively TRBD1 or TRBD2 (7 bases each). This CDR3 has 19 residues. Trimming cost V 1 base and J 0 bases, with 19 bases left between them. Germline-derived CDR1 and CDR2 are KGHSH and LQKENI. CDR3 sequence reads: CASSPLPPGGEIAKNIQYF. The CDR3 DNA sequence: TGTGCCAGCTCACCACTTCCCCCAGGGGGGGAAATAGCCAAAAACATTCAGTACTTC.

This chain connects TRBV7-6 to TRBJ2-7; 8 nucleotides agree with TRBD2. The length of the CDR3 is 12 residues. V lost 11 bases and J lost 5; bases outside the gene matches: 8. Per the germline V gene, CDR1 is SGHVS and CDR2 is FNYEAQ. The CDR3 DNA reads TGTGCCGCCCTCGGGAGGGGCGACGAGCAGTACTTC. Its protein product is CAALGRGDEQYF. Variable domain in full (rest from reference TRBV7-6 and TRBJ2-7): GAGVSQSPRYKVTKRGQDVALRCDPISGHVSLYWYRQALGQGPEFLTYFNYEAQQDKSGLPNDRFSAERPEGSISTLTIQRTEQRDSAMYRCAALGRGDEQYFGPGTRLTVT.

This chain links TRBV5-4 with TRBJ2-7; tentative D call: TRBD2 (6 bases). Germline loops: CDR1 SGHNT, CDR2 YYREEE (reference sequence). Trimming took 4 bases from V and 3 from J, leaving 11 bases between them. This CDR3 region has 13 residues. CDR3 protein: CASSLEGGYEQYF. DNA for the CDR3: TGTGCCAGCAGCCTCGAGGGAGGCTACGAGCAGTACTTC.

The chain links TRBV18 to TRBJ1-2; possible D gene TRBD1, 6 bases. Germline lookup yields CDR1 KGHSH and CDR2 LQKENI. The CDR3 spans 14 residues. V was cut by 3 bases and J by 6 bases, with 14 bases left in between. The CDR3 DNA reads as TGTGCCAGCTCACCGACCCCCAGGGGCGATGGCTACACCTTC. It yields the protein CASSPTPRGDGYTF.

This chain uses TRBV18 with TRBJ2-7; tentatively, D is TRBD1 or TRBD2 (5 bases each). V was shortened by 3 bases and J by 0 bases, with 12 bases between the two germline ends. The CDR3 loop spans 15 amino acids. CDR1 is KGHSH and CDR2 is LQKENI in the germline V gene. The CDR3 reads CASSPGVTNSYEQYF. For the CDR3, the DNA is TGTGCCAGCTCACCGGGGGTGACGAACTCCTACGAGCAGTACTTC.

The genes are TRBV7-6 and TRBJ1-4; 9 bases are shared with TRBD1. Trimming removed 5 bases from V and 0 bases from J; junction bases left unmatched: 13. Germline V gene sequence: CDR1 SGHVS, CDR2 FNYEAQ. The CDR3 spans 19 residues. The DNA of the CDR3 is TGTGCCAGCAGCCGCCCTGCAGGGACAGGGCCCGCAACTAATGAAAAACTGTTTTTT. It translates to CASSRPAGTGPATNEKLFF.

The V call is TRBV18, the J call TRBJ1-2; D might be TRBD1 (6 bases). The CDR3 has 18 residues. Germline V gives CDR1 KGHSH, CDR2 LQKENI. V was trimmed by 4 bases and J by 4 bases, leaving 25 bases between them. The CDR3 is CASSLDPPGRGASYGYTF. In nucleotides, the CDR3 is TGTGCCAGCTCACTAGACCCTCCGGGACGGGGGGCGAGCTATGGCTACACCTTC.

The CDR3 DNA reads as TGTGCCAGCAGCTTATCTTGGGGGGCTGGAAGAGAGACCCAGTACTTC. Translation: CASSLSWGAGRETQYF. The chain carries TRBV7-8 and TRBJ2-5; tentatively, D is TRBD1 or TRBD2 (6 bases each). The ends were cut back, 2 bases at V and 4 bases at J, with 17 bases in the middle. Germline V CDR1 and CDR2: SGHVS, FQNEAQ. The CDR3 covers 16 residues.

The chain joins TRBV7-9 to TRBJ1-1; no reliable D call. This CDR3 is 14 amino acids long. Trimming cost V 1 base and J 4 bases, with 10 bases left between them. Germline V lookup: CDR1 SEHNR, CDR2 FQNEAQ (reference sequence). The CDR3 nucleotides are TGTGCCAGCAGCTTAGAAGTGGTGGCCACTGAAGCTTTCTTT. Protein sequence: CASSLEVVATEAFF.

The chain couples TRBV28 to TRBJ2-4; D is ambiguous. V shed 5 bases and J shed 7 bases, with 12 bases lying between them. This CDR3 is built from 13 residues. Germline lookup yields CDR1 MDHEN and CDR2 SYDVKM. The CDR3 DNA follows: TGTGCCAGCAGTCCCTCGGGCTCCAACATTCAGTACTTC. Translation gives CASSPSGSNIQYF.

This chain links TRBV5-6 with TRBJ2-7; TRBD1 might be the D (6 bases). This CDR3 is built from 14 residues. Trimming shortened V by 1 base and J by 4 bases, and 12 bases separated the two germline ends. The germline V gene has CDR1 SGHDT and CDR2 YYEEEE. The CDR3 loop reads CASSLYRDPYEQYF. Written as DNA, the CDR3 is TGTGCCAGCAGCTTGTACAGGGACCCTTACGAGCAGTACTTC.

The CDR3 loop reads CASSLRTGGDEKLFF. CDR3 DNA sequence: TGTGCCAGCAGCTTGCGAACAGGGGGAGATGAAAAACTGTTTTTT. The chain has TRBV5-4 and TRBJ1-4; 8 nucleotides match TRBD1. Germline lookup yields CDR1 SGHNT and CDR2 YYREEE (reference sequence). CDR3 size: 15 residues. With V trimmed by 1 base and J by 6 bases, 5 bases remained unmatched.

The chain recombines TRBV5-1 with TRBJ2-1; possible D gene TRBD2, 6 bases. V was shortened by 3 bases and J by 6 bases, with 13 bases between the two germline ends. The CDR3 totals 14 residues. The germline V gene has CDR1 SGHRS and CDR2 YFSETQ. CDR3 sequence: CASSYGPGGNEQFF. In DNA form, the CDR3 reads TGCGCCAGCAGCTACGGACCCGGGGGCAATGAGCAGTTCTTC. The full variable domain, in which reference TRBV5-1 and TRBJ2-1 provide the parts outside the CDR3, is KAGVTQTPRYLIKTRGQQVTLSCSPISGHRSVSWYQQTPGQGLQFLFEYFSETQRNKGNFPGRFSGRQFSNSRSEMNVSTLELGDSALYLCASSYGPGGNEQFFGPGTRLTVL.

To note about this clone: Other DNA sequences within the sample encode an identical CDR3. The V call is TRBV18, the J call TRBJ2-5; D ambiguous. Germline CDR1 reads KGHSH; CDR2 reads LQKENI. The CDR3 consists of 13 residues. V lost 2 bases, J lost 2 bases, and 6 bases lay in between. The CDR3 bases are TGTGCCAGCTCACCAGGGGTTCAAGAGACCCAGTACTTC. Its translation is CASSPGVQETQYF.

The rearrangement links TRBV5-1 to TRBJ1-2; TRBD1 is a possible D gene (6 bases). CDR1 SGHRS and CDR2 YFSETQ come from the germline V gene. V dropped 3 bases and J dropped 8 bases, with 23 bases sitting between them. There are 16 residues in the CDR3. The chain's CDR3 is CASSSARDTGHRGYTF. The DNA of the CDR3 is TGCGCCAGCAGCTCAGCCCGGGACACCGGGCACCGGGGCTACACCTTC.